The clone carrying this T cell receptor (beta chain) appeared a few times. The target antigen is unknown. This entry belongs to a study of T cells in Graves' hyperthyroidism and ophthalmopathy. Findings and limits, study-wide: Onset of ophthalmopathy came a median roughly 6.9 months after the model predicted it. Ophthalmopathy and stable hyperthyroidism were told apart by a 13 V-J model.

Amplification of TCR beta CDR3 regions used RNA as the template. First-round RT-PCR with HTBI primers amplified the TCR CDR3 region. TCRdb ran MiXCR on the multiplex PCR reads and lists one entry per CDR3 protein. The sample lists around 500,000 distinct CDR3 sequences, about 20% seen once, with about 49% in the top ten. Every diagnosis used clinical symptoms, serum thyroxine and TRAb, thyroid ultrasound and orbital computed tomography. Deletions cut 2 bases from V and 5 bases from J, with 10 bases between. This CDR3 spans 13 amino acids. Germline V CDR1 and CDR2: SGDLS, YYNGEE. The V call is TRBV9, the J call TRBJ2-5; D gene unclear. Sequences were obtained from blood. The source of this sequence is a woman between 65 and 79 years old with Graves' ophthalmopathy. The CDR3 here is CASSVTSTETQYF. For the CDR3, the DNA is TGTGCCAGCAGCGTCACGAGTACCGAGACCCAGTACTTC.